The sequence of this T cell receptor (beta chain) was determined in a study of cytomegalovirus exposure and HLA in healthy donors. Study-level information: Of all 400 or so donors who were genotyped, 81% belonged to the Caucasian-associated ancestry cluster.

The PCR made use of 60 Vbeta and 13 Jbeta primers. Profiling relied on immunoSEQ multiplex PCR, and the TCRdb table lists in-frame clones only, not all of them. This table has about 190,000 clones, roughly four fifths appearing once. Of note for this clone: A junction end diverges from the germline sequence, so it may reflect a read error.

The material sequenced was PBMCs. This TCR derives from a woman aged 30 to 39 in good health and CMV-seropositive.

The DNA for the CDR3 is TGTGCCAGCAGCTTCGGGGAGCTGTCTTTT. As protein: CASSFGELSF. The genes are TRBV7-8 and TRBJ2-2; D perhaps matches TRBD2 (5 bases). CDR1 is SGHVS and CDR2 is FQNEAQ in the germline V gene. The CDR3 is made up of 10 amino acids.